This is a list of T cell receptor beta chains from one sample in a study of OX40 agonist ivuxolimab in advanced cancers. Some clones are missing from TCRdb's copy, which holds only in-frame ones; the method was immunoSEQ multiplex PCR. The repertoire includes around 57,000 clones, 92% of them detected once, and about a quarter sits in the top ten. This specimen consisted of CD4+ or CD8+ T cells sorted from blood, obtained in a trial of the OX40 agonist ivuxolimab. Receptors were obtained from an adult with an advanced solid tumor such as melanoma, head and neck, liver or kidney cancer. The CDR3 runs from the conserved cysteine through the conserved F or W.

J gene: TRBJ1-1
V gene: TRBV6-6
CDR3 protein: CASTSTGRTNTEAFF

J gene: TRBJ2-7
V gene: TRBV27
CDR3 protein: CASSYGYPYGQYF

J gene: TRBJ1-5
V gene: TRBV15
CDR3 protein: CATSEGYSNQPQHF

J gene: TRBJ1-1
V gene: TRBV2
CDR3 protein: CATVIRDRVWRTEAFF

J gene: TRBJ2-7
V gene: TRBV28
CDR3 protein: CASSPPLNGGYEQYF

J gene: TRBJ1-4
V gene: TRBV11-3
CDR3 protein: CASSSWDRGREKLFF

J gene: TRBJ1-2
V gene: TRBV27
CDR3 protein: CACGHNSYGYTF

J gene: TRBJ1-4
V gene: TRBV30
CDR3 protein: CAWSTGEGHEKLFF

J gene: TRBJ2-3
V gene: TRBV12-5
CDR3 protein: CASGLGLAGFTDTQYF

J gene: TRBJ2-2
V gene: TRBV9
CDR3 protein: CASSGSAGELFF

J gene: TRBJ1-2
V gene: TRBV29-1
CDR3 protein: CSVEEGPGYTF

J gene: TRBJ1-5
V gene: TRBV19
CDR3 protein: CATEPLAGNQPQHF

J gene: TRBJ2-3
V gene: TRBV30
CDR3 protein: CAWSVGNGDTQYF

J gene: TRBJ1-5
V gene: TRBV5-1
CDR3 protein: CASSVTGGNQPQHF

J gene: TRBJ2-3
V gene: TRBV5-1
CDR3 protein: CASTLGDSSTDTQYF

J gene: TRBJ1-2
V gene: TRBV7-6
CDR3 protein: CASSLFAGDHGYTF